The source of this TCR beta chain is a study of high-grade serous ovarian cancer treatment subgroups (TCRdb year 2021). About the investigation overall: Sequencing yielded a mean of about 15,000 reads and around 7,500 unique TCR beta rearrangements per sample. The study profiled TCR beta repertoires in high-grade serous ovarian cancer patients grouped by complete gross resection or neoadjuvant chemotherapy response under a laparoscopic triage algorithm. The approximately 30-patient cohort included about ten patients with no residual disease after primary surgery (R0), about ten excellent NACT responders, and about ten poor NACT responders. Each patient contributed one primary tumor and two metastatic tumor samples, giving 75 to 95 samples in total. What the authors observed across the whole study: The TCR repertoire analyses centered on CDR3, and CDR1 and CDR2 were not analyzed. TCR clonal relatedness was found to be positively correlated with neoantigen level and, by trend, with copy number variation and mutation load derived from whole-genome sequencing. Because bulk tumor TCR sequencing provided no spatial information, insight into HGSC tumor complexity and diversity was limited. Repertoire similarity ranging from about 0.1 to 0.85 was observed between tumors from the same patient, whereas almost no similarity was observed between different patients.

The 85 to 100 tumor samples underwent high-throughput TCR profiling with ImmunoSEQ. Under the source paper's analysis protocol: Richness (unique productive sequences), clonality, evenness and relatedness were included as repertoire diversity metrics, and similarity between samples was assessed with the Bhattacharyya coefficient. In a sensitivity analysis, TCRs with fewer than two reads were excluded, and consistent conclusions were obtained. TCRdb retrieved this table from immuneACCESS and kept in-frame rearrangements only. Not all clones are present; in checked studies, unresolved V genes account for under half, and no reason is known for the remainder. That table furnishes V, J and clone size, whereas the DNA furnished D and trimming. Here the sample has several hundred clones; roughly 80% occur a single time. Jointly, the top ten make up over 8.5% of the sample. Note on this clone: What antigen it recognizes has not been identified. Within one base of it there is no much larger clone, and no base qualities were kept.

From a lookup of the germline V gene (reference sequence), CDR1 and CDR2 are SEHNR and FQNEAQ. The CDR3 runs 15 amino acids, cysteine and phenylalanine included. Of the read, only the CDR3 DNA is kept; its 45 bases are in frame from base 1. V lost 11 bases and J lost 0 bases; the stretch between them is 17 bases long. Tumor samples were collected prior to definitive surgery or chemotherapy. The MD Anderson Biospecimen Extraction Resource handled genomic DNA extraction, while the MD Anderson Cancer Genomics Laboratory carried out the TCR sequencing. The V and J segments used are TRBV7-9 and TRBJ2-1, and TRBD2 may be the D gene, going by 5 matching bases. Sequencing used tumor tissue. The origin of this receptor is a human donor with high-grade serous ovarian cancer. The CDR3 amino acid sequence is: CAGADSLSSYNEQFF. The nucleotide sequence reads as follows: TGTGCCGGAGCGGATAGCTTAAGCTCCTACAATGAGCAGTTCTTC.